The rows below give T cell receptor beta chains drawn from one sample of a study of CD8+CD57+ T cells in acquired aplastic anemia. TCRdb redid the calling of the reads with MiXCR, one entry per CDR3 protein. The sample lists roughly 180,000 distinct CDR3 sequences, 48% seen once, with 10% to 15% in the top ten. The sample comprised sorted CD4+, CD8+, or CD8+CD57+ T cells (not recorded which) from PBMCs. The receptors here all came from a human donor with aplastic anemia. Both conserved end residues are part of each CDR3. Fields, in order: clone size, V gene, J gene, D gene, CDR3 DNA, CDR3 protein. D genes are given only for firm matches. Not all rows give a size; the values are once, few, many and, for expanded clones, a class.

>many|TRBV7-3|TRBJ2-3|NA
TGTGCCAGCAGCTTCCAGGCGGGCACAGATACGCAGTATTTT
CASSFQAGTDTQYF
>NA|TRBV11-2|TRBJ2-1|TRBD2
TGTGCCAGCAGCCAGACTAGCACTCGAGACAATGAGCAGTTCTTC
CASSQTSTRDNEQFF
>NA|TRBV20-1|TRBJ2-5|TRBD1
TGCAGTGCTAGAGAACCGGGACAGGGTAGAGAGACCCAGTACTTC
CSAREPGQGRETQYF
>medium-sized|TRBV2|TRBJ1-2|TRBD1
TGTGCCAGCAACCCGGGACAGCACTATGGCTACACCTTC
CASNPGQHYGYTF
>few|TRBV20-1|TRBJ2-5|NA
TGCAGTGGGCGGGGTCGGGAGACCCAGTACTTC
CSGRGRETQYF
>NA|TRBV11-2|TRBJ2-3|TRBD1
TGTGCCAGCAGCCTAGAGAGGGGGCGTGATACGCAGTATTTT
CASSLERGRDTQYF
>few|TRBV15|TRBJ2-7|NA
TGTGCCACCAGCACTACCCCGCTAGGTAGAGCCGAGCAGTACTTC
CATSTTPLGRAEQYF
>NA|TRBV28|TRBJ2-4|NA
TGTGCCAGCAGGACTGGGGCCAAAAACATTCAGTACTTC
CASRTGAKNIQYF
>NA|TRBV10-3|TRBJ2-3|TRBD2
TGTGCCATCAGTGACCTGCGGGAGGGATCGGGAGATACGCAGTATTTT
CAISDLREGSGDTQYF
>many|TRBV20-1|TRBJ2-1|TRBD2
TGCAGTGCTAGAGATCCAGCGGGGTCCAATGAGCAGTTCTTC
CSARDPAGSNEQFF
>once|TRBV7-2|TRBJ2-5|NA
TGTGCCAGCAGCTTAGGTGCGGTTGGGGGATTGAGGACCCAGTACTTC
CASSLGAVGGLRTQYF
>few|TRBV3-1|TRBJ2-2|NA
TGTGCCAGCAGCCCCTTTAAGTCACCTGCCGGGGAGCTGTTTTTT
CASSPFKSPAGELFF
>NA|TRBV10-3|TRBJ2-5|NA
TGTGCCATCAGAGACAGTGCTAGCCTGAATGGAGAGACCCAGTACTTC
CAIRDSASLNGETQYF
>NA|TRBV12-3/TRBV12-4|TRBJ2-7|TRBD2
TGTGCCAGCAGTTTAGGAGCGGGGGCCTACGAGCAGTACTTC
CASSLGAGAYEQYF
>NA|TRBV11-2|TRBJ2-2|NA
TGTGCCAGCAGCTTCCGCGGGACGACCGGGGAGCTGTTTTTT
CASSFRGTTGELFF
>NA|TRBV29-1|TRBJ1-3|NA
TGCAGCGTTGGTAACCGGGACACCATATATTTT
CSVGNRDTIYF
>NA|TRBV4-2|TRBJ1-2|TRBD1
TGTGCCAGCAGCCAAGCGAACTCGGGACAGTATGGCTACACCTTC
CASSQANSGQYGYTF
>NA|TRBV20-1|TRBJ2-6|NA
TGCAGTGCTAGAGATGATAGCTCTGGGGCCAACGTCCTGACTTTC
CSARDDSSGANVLTF
>many|TRBV4-1|TRBJ2-7|TRBD2
TGCGCCAGCAGCCAGGACCTAGCGGGGGCCTACGAGCAGTACTTC
CASSQDLAGAYEQYF
>many|TRBV14|TRBJ1-1|TRBD1
TGTGCCAGCAGCCAAGCGTACGTACCACAGGGGGAAGCTTTCTTT
CASSQAYVPQGEAFF
>few|TRBV18|TRBJ1-3|NA
TGTGCCAGCTCACTCCCAACTGGAAACACCATATATTTT
CASSLPTGNTIYF
>many|TRBV19|TRBJ1-6|NA
TGTGCCAGTAGTTCCCTGGGGAGGGGCTATAATTCACCCCTCCACTTT
CASSSLGRGYNSPLHF
>many|TRBV7-3|TRBJ2-2|TRBD1
TGTGCCAGCAGCTCCTACAGGGGGTCGGGTGCCGGGGAGCTGTTTTTT
CASSSYRGSGAGELFF
>NA|TRBV5-6|TRBJ2-3|NA
TGTGCCAACAGCAGGCCAGTCACAGATACGCAGTATTTT
CANSRPVTDTQYF
>once|TRBV11-2|TRBJ1-5|NA
TGTGCCAGCAACCCCCAGTATAGCAATCAGCCCCAGCATTTT
CASNPQYSNQPQHF
>NA|TRBV10-3|TRBJ1-1|NA
TGTGCCATCAGTGAAAGTCAGGACTTGAACACTGAAGCTTTCTTT
CAISESQDLNTEAFF
>NA|TRBV7-8|TRBJ2-5|NA
TGTGCCAGCAGCTCCCGGTGGACGGAAGAGACCCAGTACTTC
CASSSRWTEETQYF
>NA|TRBV7-9|TRBJ1-1|NA
TGTGCCAGTGGGACGGGGGGCTTTGTAGCTTTCTTT
CASGTGGFVAFF
>few|TRBV7-2|TRBJ1-5|NA
TGTGCCAGCAGCTTAGGGCTGGGAGGCAGCAATCAGCCCCAGCATTTT
CASSLGLGGSNQPQHF
>NA|TRBV10-3|TRBJ2-3|TRBD2
TGTGCCATCAGTGAACAGAGCGGGGGGGCGACAGATACGCAGTATTTT
CAISEQSGGATDTQYF
>NA|TRBV2|TRBJ1-6|NA
TGTGCCAGCAGTGAAGCGCAGGGATATAATTCACCCCTCCACTTT
CASSEAQGYNSPLHF
>once|TRBV20-1|TRBJ1-2|NA
TGCAGTCAGGGGACGGTGGATGGCTACACCTTC
CSQGTVDGYTF
>NA|TRBV20-1|TRBJ2-1|TRBD2
TGCAGTGCTAGTCTACGGACTAGCGGGGGCAATGAGCAGTTCTTC
CSASLRTSGGNEQFF
>NA|TRBV5-1|TRBJ2-3|NA
TGCGCCAGCAGTTTATATGGGGCTAGCACAGATACGCAGTATTTT
CASSLYGASTDTQYF
>many|TRBV20-1|TRBJ1-1|TRBD1
TGCAGTGCTAAAGACAGGGGTCTTCCTGGAGCTTTCTTT
CSAKDRGLPGAFF
>many|TRBV7-9|TRBJ2-7|TRBD2
TGTGCCAGCGGGGGGGATACCTACGAGCAGTACTTC
CASGGDTYEQYF
>many|TRBV4-1|TRBJ1-2|TRBD1
TGCGCCAGCAGCCAAGATCGGGGACAGGGTCTCTTGGGCTACACCTTC
CASSQDRGQGLLGYTF
>NA|TRBV7-3|TRBJ2-1|NA
TGTGCCAGCAGCTTAAATCAGAAAAACAATGAGCAGTTCTTC
CASSLNQKNNEQFF